The sequence of this TCR beta chain was determined in a study of Tregs in tolerant kidney transplant recipients. About the study: Recipients received nonmyeloablative bone marrow transplants from related graft donors, with transient mixed chimerism.

Only in-frame clones appear in the TCRdb table, and some are missing; sequencing was by immunoSEQ multiplex PCR. This sample carries nearly 15,000 clones, about 80% of them seen once, and the ten largest clones take 1.5% to 2%. Study results and caveats: Biological reproducibility was not directly addressed in this study. Few patients were studied, so findings need validation in larger groups.

This CDR3 region has 17 residues. Germline V gene lookup returns CDR1 MGHRA and CDR2 YSYEKL. V was clipped by 9 bases and J by 3 bases; unmatched bases: 11. The count of this clone is one. Its target is unknown. Unstimulated Tregs (CD4+CD25+CD127-) and CD4+CD25- non-Tregs were sorted from PBMCs. This clonotype was sampled from a human donor who received a combined kidney and bone marrow transplant. The chain employs TRBV4-1 and TRBJ2-3; 14 nucleotides line up with TRBD2. The sample here was Tregs from blood, taken before the transplant. In DNA, the CDR3 is TGCGCCAGTAAACCGGGACTAGCGGGAGCGGGGACAGATACGCAGTATTTT. This gives the protein CASKPGLAGAGTDTQYF.